The T cell receptor (beta chain) under discussion was sequenced for a study of blood T cell repertoires in COVID-19 (dated by TCRdb to the early 2020s). Regarding the research as a whole: Samples from collaborators originated in the United States, Italy and Spain and spanned both the acute and convalescent phases of COVID-19. The dataset comprised deeply sampled blood TCRbeta repertoires from subjects exposed to, actively infected with, or recovered from COVID-19. Sample metadata almost always included a de-identified subject ID, COVID-19 status, age in years and sex. The repertoires were made available in a free public database intended to serve as a resource for research on the immune response to SARS-CoV-2. Where HLA class I and class II types were available, the types were taken from metadata supplied by the sample provider, not from assay-based typing. The material from the prospective study consisted of cDNA or gDNA derived from T cells, B-cell-depleted T cells, or PBMCs. The samples were drawn from the first 160 participants of the ongoing ImmuneRACE study and from over 950 subjects provided by 6 global collaborators. Broad study findings and their caveats: How much clinical and demographic metadata was included differed by source and by participant, and the metadata was provided uncurated.

The immunoSEQ Assay, a bias-controlled multiplex PCR, was used to amplify TCRbeta CDR3 regions from genomic DNA. The original methods were these. The number of nucleated cells in each sample was estimated by amplification of reference gene primers within the assay. Sequence reads were collapsed and filtered to measure the absolute abundance of every unique TCRbeta CDR3 rearrangement. For each sample, productive Simpson clonality was calculated by taking the square root of Simpson's diversity index across productive rearrangements. TCRdb mirrors the immuneACCESS table, restricted to in-frame sequences. Some clones are absent from its copies; in checked studies, under half trace to an unresolved V gene, and the reason for the others is unknown. The V and J calls and the clone size are those of that table, but D and trimming were determined from the DNA. Present in this sample are under 35,000 clones, over 80% of which were seen just once. Clones ranked in the top ten supply about 14% of the sample.

In regard to this clone: Its antigen has not been determined. There are no base qualities to consult, and no much larger clone falls within one base.

The collaborating institutions used their own protocols to collect whole blood in K2EDTA tubes. For TCRbeta analysis, collaborator samples were shipped as frozen whole blood, as isolated PBMCs, or as DNA extracted from either sample type. From cysteine to phenylalanine, the CDR3 is 14 amino acids long. Only the CDR3 part of the read is kept: 42 bases, read in frame from the first base. The germline V gene yields SGHTA for CDR1 and FQGNSA for CDR2. Trimmed from V: 4 bases; trimmed from J: 4 bases; junction bases lacking a gene match: 3. The chain is made from TRBV7-2 and TRBJ2-3, with 9 bases in between that match TRBD2. Material for sequencing was peripheral blood. The source of this sequence is a man aged 55 to 70 with active COVID-19. The DNA reads TGTGCCAGCAGCTCGGGGACTAGCCCAGATACGCAGTATTTT. Translated, it reads CASSSGTSPDTQYF.